The rows below give T cell receptor beta chains drawn from one sample of a study of Ad26.COV2.S vaccination and SARS-CoV-2 variants. TCRdb's copy holds only in-frame clones and misses some; the assay was immunoSEQ multiplex PCR. The repertoire consists of about 220,000 clones, with 88% occurring once and the leading ten covering about 10%. The sequencing here drew on peripheral blood, taken in a trial of Ad26.COV2.S vaccine versus placebo. Receptor source: a person aged 18 to 59 who received the Ad26.COV2.S COVID-19 vaccine or a placebo. CDR3s include the opening cysteine and the closing phenylalanine or tryptophan. The D gene is left open where the match is weak. Only some rows state a clone size, as once, few, many or a class for expanded clones.

NA,TRBV19,TRBD2,TRBJ2-5,CASSKSSGGARQETQYF,TGTGCCAGTAGTAAATCTAGCGGGGGGGCTCGGCAAGAGACCCAGTACTTC
NA,TRBV6-5,TRBD1,TRBJ2-3,CASSQTGGGTDTQYF,TGTGCCAGCAGTCAAACAGGGGGCGGCACAGATACGCAGTATTTT
NA,TRBV11-2,NA,TRBJ2-5,CASSLGVVTQYF,TGTGCCAGCAGCTTAGGGGTCGTGACCCAGTACTTC
NA,TRBV27,TRBD1,TRBJ2-1,CASSITGTGFNEQFF,TGTGCCAGCAGTATTACCGGGACAGGGTTCAATGAGCAGTTCTTC
NA,TRBV19,TRBD1,TRBJ2-7,CASSIRSQQGTSYEQYF,TGTGCCAGTAGCATCCGTTCACAACAGGGGACCTCCTACGAGCAGTACTTC
few,TRBV7-9,TRBD1,TRBJ1-4,CASSQGQPNEKLFF,TGTGCCAGCAGCCAGGGACAGCCTAATGAAAAACTGTTTTTT
once,TRBV28,NA,TRBJ1-1,CASTRPGIPEAFF,TGTGCCAGTACCAGGCCTGGGATCCCTGAAGCTTTCTTT
NA,TRBV19,NA,TRBJ1-5,CASSIDPRTATSNQPQHF,TGTGCCAGTAGTATAGACCCTCGGACGGCTACTTCCAATCAGCCCCAGCATTTT
NA,TRBV5-4,NA,TRBJ1-2,CASSFKSSYGYTF,TGTGCCAGCAGCTTTAAATCCAGCTATGGCTACACCTTC
NA,TRBV5-1,NA,TRBJ2-5,CASSSSKMGWEGAQYF,TGCGCCAGCAGCTCCTCCAAGATGGGATGGGAAGGAGCCCAGTACTTC
NA,TRBV6-5,NA,TRBJ1-1,CASSYGGGTEAFF,TGTGCCAGCAGTTACGGGGGGGGCACTGAAGCTTTCTTT
NA,TRBV7-2,TRBD1,TRBJ1-4,CASSLGQGGEKLFF,TGTGCCAGCAGCTTAGGACAGGGAGGCGAAAAACTGTTTTTT
once,TRBV7-8,TRBD2,TRBJ2-1,CASSRTSGNNEQFF,TGTGCCAGCAGCAGGACTAGCGGGAACAATGAGCAGTTCTTC
NA,TRBV5-4,NA,TRBJ1-4,CASSLGGPGQNEKLFF,TGTGCCAGCAGCTTGGGGGGCCCCGGACAGAATGAAAAACTGTTTTTT
NA,TRBV19,NA,TRBJ1-1,CASSVQYTEAFF,TGTGCCAGTAGTGTTCAGTACACTGAAGCTTTCTTT
once,TRBV25-1,TRBD2,TRBJ2-3,CASIDSGVFTDTQYF,TGTGCCAGCATTGATAGCGGGGTCTTCACAGATACGCAGTATTTT